Described below is a single T cell receptor (beta chain) sequence and its context. This sample is drawn from a study of shared clonotypes between healthy human individuals. TCRdb's table, derived via immunoSEQ multiplex PCR, lists solely in-frame clones and lacks some. The table includes around 510,000 clones, around 96% detected once. The source of this sequence is a woman aged 25 to 39 in good health. Material for sequencing was naive CD4+ T cells sorted from blood. Subset indicated: CD45RA+ positively selected.

As DNA, the CDR3 is TGTGCCAGCAGCTCAACCGGGACAGTGACCTACGAGCAGTACTTC. It yields the protein CASSSTGTVTYEQYF. The rearrangement links TRBV28 to TRBJ2-7, with TRBD1 matching 7 bases. V dropped 6 bases and J dropped 2; count of bases not matched to a gene: 10. This CDR3 contains 15 residues. From germline, CDR1 is MDHEN and CDR2 SYDVKM.